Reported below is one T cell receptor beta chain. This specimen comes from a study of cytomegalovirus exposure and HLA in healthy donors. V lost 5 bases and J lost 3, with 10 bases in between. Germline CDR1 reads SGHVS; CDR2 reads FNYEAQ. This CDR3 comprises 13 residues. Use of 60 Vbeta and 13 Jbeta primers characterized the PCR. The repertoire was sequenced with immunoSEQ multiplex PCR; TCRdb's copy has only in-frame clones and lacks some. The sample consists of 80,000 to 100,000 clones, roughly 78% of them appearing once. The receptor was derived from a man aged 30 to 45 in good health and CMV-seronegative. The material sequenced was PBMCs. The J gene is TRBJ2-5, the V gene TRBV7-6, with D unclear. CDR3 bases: TGTGCCAGCAGCCAAACTAAAAAAGAGACCCAGTACTTC. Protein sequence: CASSQTKKETQYF.